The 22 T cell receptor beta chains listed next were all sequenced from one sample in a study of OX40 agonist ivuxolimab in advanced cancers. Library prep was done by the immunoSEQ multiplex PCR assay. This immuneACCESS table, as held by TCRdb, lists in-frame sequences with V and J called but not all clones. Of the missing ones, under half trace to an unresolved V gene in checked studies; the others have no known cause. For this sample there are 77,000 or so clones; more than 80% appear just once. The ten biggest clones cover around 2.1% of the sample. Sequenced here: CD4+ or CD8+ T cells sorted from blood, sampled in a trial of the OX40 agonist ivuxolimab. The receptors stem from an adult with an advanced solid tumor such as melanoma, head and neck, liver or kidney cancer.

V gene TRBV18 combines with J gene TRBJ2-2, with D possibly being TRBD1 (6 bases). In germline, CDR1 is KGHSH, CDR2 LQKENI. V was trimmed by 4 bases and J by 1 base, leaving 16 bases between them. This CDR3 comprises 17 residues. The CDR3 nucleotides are TGTGCCAGCTCACTTGACAGGCATGGACTGAACACCGGGGAGCTGTTTTTT. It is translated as CASSLDRHGLNTGELFF.

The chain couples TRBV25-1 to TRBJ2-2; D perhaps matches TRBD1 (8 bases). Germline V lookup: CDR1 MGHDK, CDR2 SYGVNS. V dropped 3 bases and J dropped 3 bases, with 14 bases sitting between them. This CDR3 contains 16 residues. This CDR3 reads CASSERTGGDTGELFF. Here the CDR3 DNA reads TGTGCCAGCAGTGAGCGCACAGGGGGGGACACCGGGGAGCTGTTTTTT.

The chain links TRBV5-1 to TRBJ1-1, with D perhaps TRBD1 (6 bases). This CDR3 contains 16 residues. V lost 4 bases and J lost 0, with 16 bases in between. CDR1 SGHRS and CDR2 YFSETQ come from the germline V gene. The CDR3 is CASSPRDNYLNTEAFF. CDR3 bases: TGCGCCAGCAGCCCCCGGGACAACTACCTGAACACTGAAGCTTTCTTT.

CDR3 region: CASSQQPGGGSYGYTF. DNA for the CDR3: TGTGCCAGCAGCCAACAACCAGGGGGCGGTAGCTATGGCTACACCTTC. The genes are TRBV5-4 and TRBJ1-2; 8 nucleotides line up with TRBD1. The ends lost 4 bases at V and 4 bases at J; junction bases unmatched: 12. In germline, CDR1 is SGHNT, CDR2 YYREEE (reference sequence). The CDR3 runs to 16 residues.

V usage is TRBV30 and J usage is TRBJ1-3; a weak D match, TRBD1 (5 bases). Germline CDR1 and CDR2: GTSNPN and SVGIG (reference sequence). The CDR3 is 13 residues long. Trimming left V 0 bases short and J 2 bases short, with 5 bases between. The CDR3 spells CAWSVGAGNTIYF. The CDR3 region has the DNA TGTGCCTGGAGTGTAGGGGCTGGAAACACCATATATTTT.

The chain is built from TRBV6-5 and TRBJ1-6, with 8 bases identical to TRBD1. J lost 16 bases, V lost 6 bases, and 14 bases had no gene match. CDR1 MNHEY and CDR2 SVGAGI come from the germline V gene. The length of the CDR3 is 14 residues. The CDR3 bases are TGTGCCAGCAGCTCCCCGCGACAGGGGCCAAAACTCCACTTT. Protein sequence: CASSSPRQGPKLHF.

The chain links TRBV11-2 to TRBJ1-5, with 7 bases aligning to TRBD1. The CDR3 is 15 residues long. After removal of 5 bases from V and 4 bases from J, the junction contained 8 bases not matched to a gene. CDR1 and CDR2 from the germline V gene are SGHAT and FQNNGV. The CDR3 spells CASSPNRGSNQPQHF. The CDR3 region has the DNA TGTGCCAGCAGCCCAAACAGGGGCTCTAATCAGCCCCAGCATTTT.

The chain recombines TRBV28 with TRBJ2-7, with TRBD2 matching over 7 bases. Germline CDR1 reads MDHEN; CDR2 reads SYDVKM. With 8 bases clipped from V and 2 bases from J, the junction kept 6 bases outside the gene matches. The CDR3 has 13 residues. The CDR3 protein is CASCGGLAYEQYF. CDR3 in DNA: TGTGCCAGCTGCGGGGGACTGGCCTACGAGCAGTACTTC.

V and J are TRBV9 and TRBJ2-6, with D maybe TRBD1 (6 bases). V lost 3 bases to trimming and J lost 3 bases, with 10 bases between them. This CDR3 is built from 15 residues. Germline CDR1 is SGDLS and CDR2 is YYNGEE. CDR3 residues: CASSAQGVGANVLTF. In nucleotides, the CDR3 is TGTGCCAGCAGCGCACAGGGTGTTGGGGCCAACGTCCTGACTTTC.

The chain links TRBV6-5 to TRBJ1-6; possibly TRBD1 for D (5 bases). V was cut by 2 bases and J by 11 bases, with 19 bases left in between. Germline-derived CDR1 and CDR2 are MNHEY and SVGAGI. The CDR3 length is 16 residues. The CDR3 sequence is CASSYSGRTGGAPLHF. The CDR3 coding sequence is TGTGCCAGCAGTTACAGTGGCCGAACCGGGGGGGCACCCCTCCACTTT.

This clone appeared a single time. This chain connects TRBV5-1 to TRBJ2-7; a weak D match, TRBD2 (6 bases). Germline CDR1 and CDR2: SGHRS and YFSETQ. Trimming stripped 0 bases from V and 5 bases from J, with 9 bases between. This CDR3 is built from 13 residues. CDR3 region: CASSLVEGNEQYF. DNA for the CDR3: TGCGCCAGCAGCTTGGTGGAGGGAAACGAGCAGTACTTC. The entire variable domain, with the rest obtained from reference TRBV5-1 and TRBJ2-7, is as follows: KAGVTQTPRYLIKTRGQQVTLSCSPISGHRSVSWYQQTPGQGLQFLFEYFSETQRNKGNFPGRFSGRQFSNSRSEMNVSTLELGDSALYLCASSLVEGNEQYFGPGTRLTVT.

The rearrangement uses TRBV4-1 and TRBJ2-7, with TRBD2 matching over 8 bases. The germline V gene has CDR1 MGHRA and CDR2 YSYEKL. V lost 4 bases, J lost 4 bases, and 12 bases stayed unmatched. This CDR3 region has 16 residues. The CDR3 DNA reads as TGCGCCAGCAGCCTCTCCTTGCTGAGCGGGAGTTACGAGCAGTACTTC. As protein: CASSLSLLSGSYEQYF.

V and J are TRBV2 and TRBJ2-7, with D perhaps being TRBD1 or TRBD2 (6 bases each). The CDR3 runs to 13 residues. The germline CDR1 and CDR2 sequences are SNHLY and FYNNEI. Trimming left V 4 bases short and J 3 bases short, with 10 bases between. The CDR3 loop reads CASSVQGGYEQYF. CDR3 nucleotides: TGTGCCAGCAGTGTACAGGGAGGCTACGAGCAGTACTTC.

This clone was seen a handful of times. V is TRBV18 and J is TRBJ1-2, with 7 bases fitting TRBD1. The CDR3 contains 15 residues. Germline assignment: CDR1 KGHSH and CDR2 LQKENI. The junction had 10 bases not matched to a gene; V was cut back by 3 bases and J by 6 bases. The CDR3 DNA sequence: TGTGCCAGCTCACCTTTCTCCGGGACAGTCGATGGCTACACCTTC. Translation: CASSPFSGTVDGYTF.

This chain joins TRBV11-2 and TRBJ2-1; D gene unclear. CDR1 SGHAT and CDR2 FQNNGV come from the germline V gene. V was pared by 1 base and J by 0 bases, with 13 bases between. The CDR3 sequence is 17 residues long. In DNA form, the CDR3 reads TGTGCCAGCAGCTTAGTAGATACCATCAGCTCCTACAATGAGCAGTTCTTC. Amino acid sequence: CASSLVDTISSYNEQFF.

CDR3 loop: CASSESRGSGSPGELFF. DNA of the CDR3: TGCGCCAGCAGTGAGTCCCGGGGTAGCGGGAGTCCCGGGGAGCTGTTTTTT. The rearrangement joins TRBV10-1 to TRBJ2-2; TRBD2 agrees at 9 bases. The V gene's germline CDR1 is WNHNN and CDR2 SYGVQD (reference sequence). This CDR3 has 17 residues. The trim removed 0 bases at V and 6 bases at J, leaving 8 bases unmatched.

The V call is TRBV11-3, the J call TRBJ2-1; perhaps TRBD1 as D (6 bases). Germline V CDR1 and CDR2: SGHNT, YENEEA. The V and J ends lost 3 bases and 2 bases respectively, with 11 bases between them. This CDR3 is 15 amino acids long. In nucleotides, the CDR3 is TGTGCCAGCAGCTTCGGACAGTTTCCCTACAATGAGCAGTTCTTC. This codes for CASSFGQFPYNEQFF.

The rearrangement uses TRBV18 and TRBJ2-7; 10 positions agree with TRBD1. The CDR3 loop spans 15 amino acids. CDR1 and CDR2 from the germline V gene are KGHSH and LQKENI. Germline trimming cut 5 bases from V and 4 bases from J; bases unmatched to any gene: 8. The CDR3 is CASSSRQGAVYEQYF. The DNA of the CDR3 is TGTGCCAGCTCATCCCGACAGGGGGCTGTGTACGAGCAGTACTTC.

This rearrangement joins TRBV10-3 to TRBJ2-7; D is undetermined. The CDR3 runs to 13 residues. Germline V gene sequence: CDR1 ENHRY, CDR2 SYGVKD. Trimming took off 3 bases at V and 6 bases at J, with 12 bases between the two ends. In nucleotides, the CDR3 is TGTGCCATCAGTGAAAGGGAAAAATTCGAGCAGTACTTC. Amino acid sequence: CAISEREKFEQYF.

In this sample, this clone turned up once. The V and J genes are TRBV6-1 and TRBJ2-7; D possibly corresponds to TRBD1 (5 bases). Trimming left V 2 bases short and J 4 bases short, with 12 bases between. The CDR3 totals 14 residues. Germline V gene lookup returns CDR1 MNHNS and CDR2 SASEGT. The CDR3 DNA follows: TGTGCCAGCAGTGAAAGGGGCGGCGCTTACGAGCAGTACTTC. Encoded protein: CASSERGGAYEQYF.

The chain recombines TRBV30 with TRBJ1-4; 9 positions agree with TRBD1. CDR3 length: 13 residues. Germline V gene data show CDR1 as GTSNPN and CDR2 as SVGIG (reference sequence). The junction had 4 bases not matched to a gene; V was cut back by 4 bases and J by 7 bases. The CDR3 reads CAWTGTGTEKLFF. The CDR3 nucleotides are TGTGCCTGGACCGGGACAGGGACTGAAAAACTGTTTTTT.

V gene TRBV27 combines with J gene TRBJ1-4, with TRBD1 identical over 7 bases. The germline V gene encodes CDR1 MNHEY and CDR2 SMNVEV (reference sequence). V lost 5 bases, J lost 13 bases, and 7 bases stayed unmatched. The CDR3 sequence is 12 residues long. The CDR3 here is CASSGLQGGLFF. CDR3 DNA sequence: TGTGCCAGCAGTGGCCTGCAGGGGGGACTGTTTTTT.